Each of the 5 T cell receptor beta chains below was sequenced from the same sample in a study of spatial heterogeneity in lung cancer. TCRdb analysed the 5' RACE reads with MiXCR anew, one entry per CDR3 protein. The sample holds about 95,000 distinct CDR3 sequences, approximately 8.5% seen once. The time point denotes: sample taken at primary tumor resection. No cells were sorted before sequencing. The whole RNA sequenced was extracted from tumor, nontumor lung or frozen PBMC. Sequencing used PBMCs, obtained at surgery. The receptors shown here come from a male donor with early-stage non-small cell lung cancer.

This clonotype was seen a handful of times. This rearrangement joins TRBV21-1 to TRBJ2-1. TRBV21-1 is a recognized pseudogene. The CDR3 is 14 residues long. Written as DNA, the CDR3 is TGTGCCAGCAGCACCTACTGGCTCGGGAATGAGCAGTTCTTC. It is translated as CASSTYWLGNEQFF.

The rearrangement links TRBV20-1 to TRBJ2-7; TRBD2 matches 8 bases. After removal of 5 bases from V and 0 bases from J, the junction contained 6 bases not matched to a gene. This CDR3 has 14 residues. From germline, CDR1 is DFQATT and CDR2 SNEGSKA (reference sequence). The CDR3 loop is CSAGTGTSSYEQYF. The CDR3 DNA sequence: TGCAGTGCTGGAACCGGGACTAGCTCCTACGAGCAGTACTTC.

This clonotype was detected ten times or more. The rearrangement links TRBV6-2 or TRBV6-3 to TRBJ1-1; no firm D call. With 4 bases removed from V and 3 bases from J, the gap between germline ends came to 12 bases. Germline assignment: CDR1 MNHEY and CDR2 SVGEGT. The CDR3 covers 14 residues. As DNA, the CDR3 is TGTGCCAGCAGTTTTCAGCCCATTGACACTGAAGCTTTCTTT. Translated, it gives CASSFQPIDTEAFF.

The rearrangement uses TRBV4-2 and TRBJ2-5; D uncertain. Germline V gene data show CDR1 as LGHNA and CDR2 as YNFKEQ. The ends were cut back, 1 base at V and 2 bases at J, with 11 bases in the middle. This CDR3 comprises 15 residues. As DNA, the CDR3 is TGTGCCAGCAGCCAAGCCCAGAGGCCACAAGAGACCCAGTACTTC. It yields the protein CASSQAQRPQETQYF.

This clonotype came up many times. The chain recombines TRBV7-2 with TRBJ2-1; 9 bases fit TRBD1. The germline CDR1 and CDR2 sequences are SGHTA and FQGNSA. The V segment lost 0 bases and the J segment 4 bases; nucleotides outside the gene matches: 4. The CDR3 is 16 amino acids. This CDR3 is CASSLATGGAYNEQFF. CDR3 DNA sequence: TGTGCCAGCAGCTTAGCTACAGGGGGCGCGTACAATGAGCAGTTCTTC. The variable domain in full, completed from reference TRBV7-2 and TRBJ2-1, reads GAGVSQSPSNKVTEKGKDVELRCDPISGHTALYWYRQSLGQGLEFLIYFQGNSAPDKSGLPSDRFSAERTGGSVSTLTIQRTQQEDSAVYLCASSLATGGAYNEQFFGPGTRLTVL.